This T cell receptor (beta chain) was obtained from a study of OX40 agonist ivuxolimab in advanced cancers. This table comes from immunoSEQ multiplex PCR, and its TCRdb copy is limited to in-frame clones, with some not included. In the table there are roughly 86,000 clones, around 90% of which are singletons. There are 13 residues in the CDR3. Trimming took off 1 base at V and 1 base at J, with 5 bases between the two ends. From germline, CDR1 is SGHRS and CDR2 YFSETQ. This rearrangement joins TRBV5-1 to TRBJ1-1; D ambiguous. The sequencing here drew on CD4+ or CD8+ T cells sorted from blood, taken in a trial of the OX40 agonist ivuxolimab. The TCR comes from an adult with an advanced solid tumor such as melanoma, head and neck, liver or kidney cancer. CDR3: CASSLWGNTEAFF. The CDR3 DNA reads as TGCGCCAGCAGCTTGTGGGGGAACACTGAAGCTTTCTTT.